The 27 T cell receptor beta chains in this list originate from one sample, sequenced in a study of OX40 agonist ivuxolimab in advanced cancers. Assay used: immunoSEQ multiplex PCR; TCRdb lists only in-frame clones, some missing. The sample contains approximately 87,000 clones, 80% to 95% of which appear only once. The sample in question was CD4+ or CD8+ T cells sorted from blood, obtained in a trial of the OX40 agonist ivuxolimab. Receptors originate from an adult with an advanced solid tumor such as melanoma, head and neck, liver or kidney cancer.

The chain carries TRBV19 and TRBJ1-1; D perhaps matches TRBD1 (5 bases). CDR1 is LNHDA and CDR2 is SQIVND in the germline V gene (reference sequence). V was shortened by 8 bases and J by 3 bases, with 22 bases between the two germline ends. This CDR3 contains 16 residues. CDR3 region: CASSQVGPIGDTEAFF. The DNA for the CDR3 is TGTGCCAGTTCCCAGGTGGGGCCGATTGGGGACACTGAAGCTTTCTTT.

This chain joins TRBV27 and TRBJ1-2, with TRBD1 as a possible D gene (5 bases). Trimming removed 6 bases at V and 3 bases at J, with 14 bases between. This CDR3 is 14 amino acids long. Germline V gene sequence: CDR1 MNHEY, CDR2 SMNVEV (reference sequence). The DNA for the CDR3 is TGTGCCAGCAGCAACAGAGGGGCCTACTATGGCTACACCTTC. It yields the protein CASSNRGAYYGYTF.

The chain recombines TRBV12-5 with TRBJ2-3; D gene unclear. This CDR3 is 16 amino acids long. Germline V gives CDR1 LGHNT, CDR2 FRNRAP. V was shortened by 6 bases and J by 0 bases, with 16 bases between the two germline ends. DNA of the CDR3: TGTGCTAGTGGCTGGGATACGCGGATTAGCACAGATACGCAGTATTTT. Encoded protein: CASGWDTRISTDTQYF.

The chain couples TRBV6-5 to TRBJ1-5, with D tentatively TRBD1 (5 bases). The CDR3 spans 11 residues. V lost 4 bases to trimming and J lost 10 bases, with 8 bases between them. In germline, CDR1 is MNHEY, CDR2 SVGAGI. CDR3 nucleotides: TGTGCCAGCAGTTGGGACTTTCCCCAGCATTTT. This encodes CASSWDFPQHF.

The J gene is TRBJ2-2, the V gene TRBV6-1; D uncertain. With 1 base removed from V and 8 bases from J, the gap between germline ends came to 11 bases. The CDR3 has 14 residues. From germline, CDR1 is MNHNS and CDR2 SASEGT. CDR3 in DNA: TGTGCCAGCAGTGAAGAGCAAGGGTTTGGGGAGCTGTTTTTT. Encoded protein: CASSEEQGFGELFF.

The gene calls are TRBV19 and TRBJ1-5; D may be TRBD1 (5 bases). The CDR3 covers 14 residues. Trimming left V 7 bases short and J 5 bases short, with 15 bases between. CDR1 and CDR2 (germline): LNHDA, SQIVND (reference sequence). This chain's CDR3 is CASTGEGSDQPQHF. Written as DNA, the CDR3 is TGTGCCAGTACCGGTGAGGGGTCGGATCAGCCCCAGCATTTT.

This clone was seen only once. This chain uses TRBV6-5 with TRBJ2-7; D gene ambiguous. Between the trimmed V and J ends, which lost 8 bases and 4 bases, there was a span of 15 bases. Germline CDR1 MNHEY, CDR2 SVGAGI. CDR3 length: 13 residues. CDR3: CASAPGLGYEQYF. The CDR3 nucleotides are TGTGCCAGCGCCCCAGGCTTAGGGTACGAGCAGTACTTC.

Only one count was recorded for this clone. The rearrangement uses TRBV5-8 and TRBJ1-3; D is unresolved. The CDR3 length is 15 residues. Germline assignment: CDR1 SGHTS and CDR2 YDEGEE. V was trimmed by 0 bases and J by 0 bases, leaving 7 bases between them. The CDR3, as DNA: TGTGCCAGCAGCTTGGCCTGGGTCTCTGGAAACACCATATATTTT. It yields the protein CASSLAWVSGNTIYF.

The chain combines TRBV28 with TRBJ2-3; 7 positions agree with TRBD2. Germline CDR1 and CDR2: MDHEN and SYDVKM. This CDR3 is 15 amino acids long. With V trimmed by 5 bases and J by 3 bases, 8 bases remained unmatched. The CDR3 protein is CASSLRGGITDTQYF. The CDR3 DNA sequence: TGTGCCAGCAGTCTCCGGGGAGGGATAACAGATACGCAGTATTTT. Variable domain in full (rest from reference TRBV28 and TRBJ2-3): DVKVTQSSRYLVKRTGEKVFLECVQDMDHENMFWYRQDPGLGLRLIYFSYDVKMKEKGDIPEGYSVSREKKERFSLILESASTNQTSMYLCASSLRGGITDTQYFGPGTRLTVL.

This clone turned up a few times. J is TRBJ1-1 and V is TRBV4-3; D ambiguous. Trimming took 4 bases from V and 8 from J, leaving 11 bases between them. CDR3 length equals 12 residues. Germline V gene data show CDR1 as LGHNA and CDR2 as YSLEER. This CDR3 reads CASSLGIGEAFF. The CDR3 region has the DNA TGCGCCAGCAGCCTCGGGATCGGCGAAGCTTTCTTT.

The genes are TRBV27 and TRBJ1-6; D gene ambiguous. The CDR3 has 15 amino acids. Germline loops: CDR1 MNHEY, CDR2 SMNVEV (reference sequence). V lost 2 bases and J 6 bases, leaving 11 bases between the germline ends. CDR3 in DNA: TGTGCCAGCAGTTTACGTACGTTACCTAATTCACCCCTCCACTTT. As protein: CASSLRTLPNSPLHF.

The rearrangement joins TRBV29-1 to TRBJ2-5, with 9 bases that match TRBD1. CDR1 SQVTM and CDR2 ANQGSEA come from the germline V gene. The CDR3 extends over 14 amino acids. V lost 2 bases and J lost 7; bases outside the gene matches: 8. CDR3 sequence: CSVENRGRGGTQYF. In DNA, the CDR3 is TGCAGCGTTGAAAACAGGGGGCGCGGCGGGACCCAGTACTTC.

The V gene is TRBV5-6, the J gene TRBJ1-2; a possible D gene is TRBD1 (5 bases). There are 14 residues in the CDR3. Deletions cut 4 bases from V and 0 bases from J, with 10 bases between. Germline V gene sequence: CDR1 SGHDT, CDR2 YYEEEE. Here the CDR3 reads CASSPGQANYGYTF. In nucleotides, the CDR3 is TGTGCCAGCAGCCCAGGACAAGCTAACTATGGCTACACCTTC.

This sequence joins TRBV4-1 and TRBJ2-3; 14 bases map to TRBD2. Germline CDR1 reads MGHRA; CDR2 reads YSYEKL. The V segment lost 0 bases and the J segment 6 bases; nucleotides outside the gene matches: 8. CDR3 length equals 18 residues. The CDR3 here is CASSQEGLAGVQRDTQYF. The DNA for the CDR3 is TGCGCCAGCAGCCAAGAGGGACTAGCGGGGGTGCAAAGGGATACGCAGTATTTT.

This clone was seen a single time. The chain recombines TRBV27 with TRBJ2-1; the match to TRBD2 covers 10 bases. Germline V gene data show CDR1 as MNHEY and CDR2 as SMNVEV (reference sequence). The CDR3 extends over 16 amino acids. The junction had 9 bases not matched to a gene; V was cut back by 0 bases and J by 10 bases. The CDR3 DNA reads TGTGCCAGCAGTTTATCCCCCGGTCTAGCGGGGGTAGAGCAGTTCTTC. It encodes CASSLSPGLAGVEQFF.

The chain links TRBV4-1 to TRBJ2-1, with D maybe TRBD2 (6 bases). The germline CDR1 and CDR2 sequences are MGHRA and YSYEKL. This CDR3 spans 14 amino acids. Deletions cut 6 bases from V and 7 bases from J, with 16 bases between. The chain's CDR3 is CASSPGVAANEQFF. The DNA for the CDR3 is TGCGCCAGCAGTCCCGGGGTAGCGGCGAATGAGCAGTTCTTC.

This chain uses TRBV19 with TRBJ1-1, with D unclear. Germline-derived CDR1 and CDR2 are LNHDA and SQIVND (reference sequence). The CDR3 has 13 residues. The V end lost 1 base, the J end lost 5 bases, and 8 bases lay between the germline ends. For the CDR3, the DNA is TGTGCCAGTAGTATAGGCATGAGTACTGAAGCTTTCTTT. Translating it yields CASSIGMSTEAFF.

This sequence joins TRBV6-5 and TRBJ1-1; 8 nucleotides agree with TRBD1. J was trimmed by 3 bases and V by 2 bases; bases with no gene match: 2. CDR3 size: 14 residues. Germline V lookup: CDR1 MNHEY, CDR2 SVGAGI. The CDR3 DNA sequence: TGTGCCAGCAGTTACCGGGACAGGTACACTGAAGCTTTCTTT. This translates into CASSYRDRYTEAFF.

The rearrangement joins TRBV21-1 to TRBJ2-1; the table's TRBD2 call for D was not verified on the DNA. TRBV21-1 is marked as a pseudogene. The CDR3 extends over 16 amino acids. The CDR3 protein is CASSKGRLAGVDEQFF. In nucleotides, the CDR3 is TGTGCCAGCAGCAAAGGGAGGCTAGCGGGAGTCGATGAGCAGTTCTTC.

J is TRBJ2-5 and V is TRBV21-1; the tabulated D call, TRBD1, remains unverified against the DNA. TRBV21-1 is assigned pseudogene status. The CDR3 consists of 15 residues. The chain's CDR3 is CASSKGTGAMETQYF. CDR3 nucleotide sequence: TGTGCCAGCAGCAAAGGGACAGGGGCTATGGAGACCCAGTACTTC.

The chain uses TRBV6-5 and TRBJ2-3, with D hard to call. Germline-derived CDR1 and CDR2 are MNHEY and SVGAGI. The CDR3 is 11 residues long. V dropped 0 bases and J dropped 5 bases, with 0 bases sitting between them. For the CDR3, the DNA is TGTGCCAGCAGTTACTCAGATACGCAGTATTTT. This gives the protein CASSYSDTQYF.

The rearrangement links TRBV13 to TRBJ2-7; D is ambiguous. CDR1 PRHDT and CDR2 FYEKMQ come from the germline V gene (reference sequence). CDR3 length: 12 amino acids. The ends were cut back, 8 bases at V and 4 bases at J, with 12 bases in the middle. CDR3 in amino acids: CASGKRPYEQYF. CDR3 DNA sequence: TGTGCCAGCGGAAAGAGGCCGTACGAGCAGTACTTC.

J is TRBJ1-2 and V is TRBV19; 7 bases line up with TRBD1. The CDR3 is 14 amino acids. Trimming at V came to 3 bases and at J to 8 bases, leaving 9 bases not matched to a gene. Germline loops: CDR1 LNHDA, CDR2 SQIVND (reference sequence). The chain's CDR3 is CASSIRTGGLGYTF. DNA for the CDR3: TGTGCCAGTAGTATCCGGACAGGAGGTCTCGGCTACACCTTC.

This chain connects TRBV7-6 to TRBJ1-6; D possibly corresponds to TRBD1 (5 bases). The CDR3 covers 16 residues. Germline CDR1 reads SGHVS; CDR2 reads FNYEAQ. Trimming cost V 2 bases and J 7 bases, with 15 bases left between them. CDR3 sequence reads: CASSLIGTGQNSPLHF. CDR3 bases: TGTGCCAGCAGCTTAATAGGGACGGGGCAAAATTCACCCCTCCACTTT.

This clone was detected only once. This sequence joins TRBV11-2 and TRBJ2-2, with D possibly being TRBD2 (7 bases). V lost 3 bases and J 6 bases, leaving 11 bases between the germline ends. The CDR3 consists of 14 residues. The germline V gene encodes CDR1 SGHAT and CDR2 FQNNGV. The CDR3 DNA follows: TGTGCCAGCAGCTTGGGGGGGCCCCCCGGGGAGCTGTTTTTT. It encodes CASSLGGPPGELFF.

The chain couples TRBV5-5 to TRBJ1-6, with 7 bases lining up with TRBD1. This CDR3 region has 14 residues. The V segment lost 7 bases and the J segment 9 bases; nucleotides outside the gene matches: 10. Germline values: CDR1 SGHKS, CDR2 YYEKEE (reference sequence). CDR3 residues: CASLSRQGGSPLHF. For the CDR3, the DNA is TGTGCCAGCCTTTCCCGACAGGGCGGTTCACCCCTCCACTTT.

The chain is built from TRBV27 and TRBJ1-5, with no clear D. The germline gives CDR1 MNHEY, CDR2 SMNVEV (reference sequence). The CDR3 consists of 13 residues. V lost 1 base and J lost 4, with 5 bases in between. CDR3 coding DNA: TGTGCCAGCAGTTTATTCGCGAATCAGCCCCAGCATTTT. Protein sequence: CASSLFANQPQHF.